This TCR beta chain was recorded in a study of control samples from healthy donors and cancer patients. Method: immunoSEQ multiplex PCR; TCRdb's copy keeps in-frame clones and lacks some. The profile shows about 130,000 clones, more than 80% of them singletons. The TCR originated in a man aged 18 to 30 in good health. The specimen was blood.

The CDR3 here is CSASVRGSWSYTF. The CDR3 nucleotides read TGCAGTGCTAGTGTGCGGGGGTCTTGGAGCTACACCTTC. V is TRBV20-1 and J is TRBJ1-2; D might be TRBD1 (5 bases). V dropped 3 bases and J dropped 9 bases, with 17 bases sitting between them. In germline, CDR1 is DFQATT, CDR2 SNEGSKA (reference sequence). There are 13 residues in the CDR3.